The 16 T cell receptor beta chains below all came from one sample that was sequenced in a study of T cells in Graves' hyperthyroidism and ophthalmopathy. TCR beta CDR3 regions were amplified from RNA. HTBI primers were the set used in a first-round RT-PCR of the TCR CDR3. TCRdb itself ran the multiplex PCR reads through MiXCR, one entry per CDR3 protein. This sample yields about 520,000 distinct CDR3 sequences, of which approximately 25% are seen a single time; 11% belongs to the top ten. Material for sequencing was blood. All receptors derive from a young woman with Graves' ophthalmopathy.

The sample holds many counts of this clonotype. The rearrangement joins TRBV28 to TRBJ1-5; weak D call: TRBD1 (5 bases). This CDR3 spans 14 amino acids. Germline-derived CDR1 and CDR2 are MDHEN and SYDVKM. The germline V and J ends were trimmed by 4 bases and 4 bases, with 11 bases remaining between them. Written as DNA, the CDR3 is TGTGCCAGCAGTTGGATGGGGGGGAATCAGCCCCAGCATTTT. Translated: CASSWMGGNQPQHF.

This clonotype was seen many times. The chain employs TRBV6-1 and TRBJ2-7; no clear D gene. V dropped 0 bases and J dropped 0 bases, with 12 bases sitting between them. The CDR3 runs 16 residues. Germline CDR1 MNHNS, CDR2 SASEGT. CDR3 loop: CASSEALRFSSYEQYF. As DNA, the CDR3 is TGTGCCAGCAGTGAAGCGTTAAGGTTTAGCTCCTACGAGCAGTACTTC.

This clonotype was picked up a small number of times. The chain recombines TRBV5-6 with TRBJ2-5; D perhaps matches TRBD2 (5 bases). V lost 3 bases and J lost 9, with 9 bases in between. Germline values: CDR1 SGHDT, CDR2 YYEEEE. The CDR3 has 11 residues. The CDR3 DNA sequence: TGTGCCAGCAGCTATAGAGCGGCCCAGTACTTC. Its translation is CASSYRAAQYF.

The rearrangement links TRBV20-1 to TRBJ2-5; D remains ambiguous. The CDR3 spans 11 residues. V lost 5 bases and J 5 bases, leaving 9 bases between the germline ends. Germline V gene data show CDR1 as DFQATT and CDR2 as SNEGSKA (reference sequence). CDR3 bases: TGCAGTGCTGCATTGGAGGAGACCCAGTACTTC. This gives the protein CSAALEETQYF.

This clonotype showed up many times. The chain carries TRBV29-1 and TRBJ1-1; D is undetermined. V lost 6 bases, J lost 2 bases, and 7 bases lay in between. Germline loops: CDR1 SQVTM, CDR2 ANQGSEA. This CDR3 has 11 residues. CDR3 region: CSVAENTEAFF. CDR3 in DNA: TGCAGCGTAGCAGAAAACACTGAAGCTTTCTTT.

This clonotype was recorded at least ten times. This sequence joins TRBV5-1 and TRBJ2-5; TRBD2 matches at 7 bases. The germline V gene encodes CDR1 SGHRS and CDR2 YFSETQ. With 4 bases clipped from V and 0 bases from J, the junction kept 6 bases outside the gene matches. The CDR3 totals 15 residues. In nucleotides, the CDR3 is TGCGCCAGCAGCACCGCTAGCGGAAACCAAGAGACCCAGTACTTC. Translating gives CASSTASGNQETQYF.

This clonotype showed up many times. The gene calls are TRBV11-2 and TRBJ2-4; 9 positions agree with TRBD2. The CDR3 has 18 amino acids. Losses at the gene ends were 2 bases for V and 0 bases for J; bases not matched to a gene: 8. Germline CDR1 SGHAT, CDR2 FQNNGV. For the CDR3, the DNA is TGTGCCAGCAGCTTAAGGTTTAGCGGGGGAACAGCCAAAAACATTCAGTACTTC. It translates to CASSLRFSGGTAKNIQYF. Supplemented by reference TRBV11-2 and TRBJ2-4, the full variable domain reads EAGVAQSPRYKIIEKRQSVAFWCNPISGHATLYWYQQILGQGPKLLIQFQNNGVVDDSQLPKDRFSAERLKGVDSTLKIQPAKLEDSAVYLCASSLRFSGGTAKNIQYFGAGTRLSVL.

Many counts were recorded for this clonotype. The rearrangement links TRBV19 to TRBJ1-5; 7 positions match TRBD1. This CDR3 is built from 17 residues. The V gene's germline CDR1 is LNHDA and CDR2 SQIVND (reference sequence). Trimming took 4 bases from V and 0 from J; bases not matched to a gene: 9. The DNA for the CDR3 is TGTGCCAGTAGTACCTCGACAGGGCCCTATAGCAATCAGCCCCAGCATTTT. Its translation: CASSTSTGPYSNQPQHF.

This clonotype was recorded many times. This sequence joins TRBV30 and TRBJ2-6; D ambiguous. V was cut by 2 bases and J by 0 bases, with 8 bases left in between. Germline loops: CDR1 GTSNPN, CDR2 SVGIG (reference sequence). This CDR3 has 15 amino acids. CDR3 in DNA: TGTGCCTGGAGTACCAGACTCTCTGGGGCCAACGTCCTGACTTTC. Residues: CAWSTRLSGANVLTF. Full variable domain (rest looked up from reference TRBV30 and TRBJ2-6): SQTIHQWPATLVQPVGSPLSLECTVEGTSNPNLYWYRQAAGRGLQLLFYSVGIGQISSEVPQNLSASRPQDRQFILSSKKLLLSDSGFYLCAWSTRLSGANVLTFGAGSRLTVL.

On this clonotype itself: A junction end diverges from the germline sequence, so it may reflect a read error. The V and J genes are TRBV14 and TRBJ1-5; no clear D gene. The CDR3 is 13 residues long. The germline CDR1 and CDR2 sequences are SGHDN and FVKESK. CDR3 DNA: TGTGCCAGCAGCTACGGGTTGAACGGACCCCAGCACTTT. It codes for CASSYGLNGPQHF.

As concerns this clonotype: Here the CDR3 omits its conserved ending phenylalanine or tryptophan, so a read error is the likely source. This chain links TRBV11-2 with TRBJ2-2; a weak D match, TRBD1 (6 bases). Germline CDR1 SGHAT, CDR2 FQNNGV. The length of the CDR3 is 16 residues. The V end was cut by 0 bases, the J end by 1 base, with 9 bases between. The CDR3 here is CASSLEQGWNTGELFL. The CDR3 DNA reads TGTGCCAGCAGCTTAGAACAGGGATGGAACACCGGGGAGCTGTTTCTT.

The sample holds many counts of this clonotype. V usage is TRBV10-3 and J usage is TRBJ1-1, with 7 bases that match TRBD1. Trimming cost V 5 bases and J 3 bases; bases outside gene matches: 0. The CDR3 is 12 residues long. In germline, CDR1 is ENHRY, CDR2 SYGVKD. The CDR3 spells CAISTGDTEAFF. The CDR3, as DNA: TGTGCCATCAGTACAGGGGACACTGAAGCTTTCTTT.

This clonotype was seen many times. The chain links TRBV6-4 to TRBJ1-5; 10 positions agree with TRBD1. The CDR3 extends over 17 amino acids. Per germline, CDR1 MRHNA and CDR2 SNTAGT. Germline trimming cut 6 bases from V and 0 bases from J; bases unmatched to any gene: 8. This CDR3 is CASRGDRGLYSNQPQHF. CDR3 nucleotide sequence: TGTGCCAGCAGGGGGGACAGGGGTCTTTATAGCAATCAGCCCCAGCATTTT.

This clonotype was found many times. The chain links TRBV10-2 to TRBJ1-1; tentative D call: TRBD1 (6 bases). Germline assignment: CDR1 WSHSY and CDR2 SAAADI. Deletions cut 5 bases from V and 6 bases from J, with 22 bases between. The CDR3 covers 16 residues. The CDR3 spells CASSTSEGTLGSEAFF. The CDR3 DNA sequence: TGCGCCAGCAGTACCAGCGAGGGGACATTAGGTTCTGAAGCTTTCTTT.

The chain links TRBV6-2 or TRBV6-3 to TRBJ2-7; TRBD1 agrees at 7 bases. Trimming at V came to 7 bases and at J to 4 bases, leaving 13 bases not matched to a gene. The germline gives CDR1 MNHEY, CDR2 SVGEGT. The CDR3 sequence is 15 residues long. The CDR3 DNA sequence: TGTGCCAGCAACTCACCGGGACAGTTTTCATACGAGCAGTACTTC. Protein product: CASNSPGQFSYEQYF.

This clonotype was detected ten times or more. The chain employs TRBV6-5 and TRBJ1-2; TRBD1 agrees at 11 bases. The CDR3 has 14 amino acids. Trimming took 0 bases from V and 7 from J; bases not matched to a gene: 1. Germline CDR1 MNHEY, CDR2 SVGAGI. CDR3 sequence (DNA): TGTGCCAGCAGTTACTCGGACAGGGGGCTTGGCTACACCTTC. Translated, it gives CASSYSDRGLGYTF.